Below are 18 T cell receptor beta chains sequenced from a single sample in a study of T-cell memory formation after mild COVID-19. MiXCR, applied by TCRdb to the 5' RACE reads, yields one record per CDR3 protein. Found here are about 350,000 distinct CDR3 sequences, approximately 14% of them singletons; the top ten hold about 24%. Sample: PBMCs or a T cell subset sorted from them (not recorded which). These receptors originate from a man aged 18-30 years who had mild COVID-19 (a few samples of this study predate the infection). Cell type and time point are not known.

Of note for this clonotype: This could be a read error, since a much larger clone is one nucleotide away. V is TRBV5-1 and J is TRBJ2-7; 9 nucleotides align to TRBD2. From germline, CDR1 is SGHRS and CDR2 YFSETQ. The V gene end was trimmed by 5 bases and the J gene end by 4 bases; junction bases not matched to a gene: 10. This CDR3 region has 15 residues. CDR3 in amino acids: CASRYGLAPPYEQYF. CDR3 sequence (DNA): TGCGCCAGCAGATACGGACTAGCGCCGCCTTACGAGCAGTACTTC.

The table lists this clonotype with a count of one. The V call is TRBV20-1, the J call TRBJ2-1, with D tentatively TRBD1 (5 bases). Germline lookup yields CDR1 DFQATT and CDR2 SNEGSKA (reference sequence). Trimming pared 0 bases from V and 10 bases from J, leaving 10 bases between. The CDR3 runs to 12 residues. CDR3 residues: CSAREGRREQFF. CDR3 in DNA: TGCAGTGCTAGAGAGGGGCGGCGAGAGCAGTTCTTC.

This clonotype was seen at least ten times. V usage is TRBV28 and J usage is TRBJ2-1, with 7 bases identical to TRBD1. The trim removed 5 bases at V and 5 bases at J, leaving 12 bases unmatched. CDR3 length: 16 residues. The V gene's germline CDR1 is MDHEN and CDR2 SYDVKM. The CDR3 reads CASSPPRDSHNNEQFF. The CDR3, as DNA: TGTGCCAGCAGTCCGCCTCGGGACAGCCACAACAATGAGCAGTTCTTC.

At least ten counts were recorded for this clonotype. The rearrangement uses TRBV5-1 and TRBJ1-1; D unclear. Trimming removed 0 bases from V and 5 bases from J, with 11 bases in between. The CDR3 totals 14 residues. CDR1 is SGHRS, CDR2 YFSETQ, per germline. The CDR3 loop reads CASSLGEGSTEAFF. The CDR3 DNA follows: TGCGCCAGCAGCTTGGGCGAAGGGAGTACTGAAGCTTTCTTT.

The chain has TRBV30 and TRBJ2-4; tentatively, D is TRBD2 (6 bases). Germline CDR1 reads GTSNPN; CDR2 reads SVGIG (reference sequence). The CDR3 consists of 14 residues. V was trimmed by 0 bases and J by 7 bases, leaving 13 bases between them. The CDR3 DNA reads as TGTGCCTGGAGTGTTCGGACTACGGGGAACATTCAGTACTTC. Encoded protein: CAWSVRTTGNIQYF.

Only a few counts were recorded for this clonotype. This chain links TRBV6-4 with TRBJ2-3; possible D gene TRBD2, 5 bases. Trimming left V 6 bases short and J 4 bases short, with 20 bases between. Germline assignment: CDR1 MRHNA and CDR2 SNTAGT. The CDR3 sequence is 16 residues long. CDR3 coding DNA: TGTGCCAGCAGCCCCCGAGTAGTAGAGGAGGCAGATACGCAGTATTTT. It specifies CASSPRVVEEADTQYF.

This clonotype came up a few times. The chain employs TRBV4-1 and TRBJ1-2, with TRBD1 identical over 7 bases. Germline CDR1 and CDR2: MGHRA and YSYEKL. The junction had 10 bases not matched to a gene; V was cut back by 0 bases and J by 6 bases. The CDR3 spans 16 residues. The CDR3 region is CASSQDRGRTGDGYTF. The DNA of the CDR3 is TGCGCCAGCAGCCAAGATCGGGGGAGGACAGGAGATGGCTACACCTTC.

This clonotype occurred a few times. The chain carries TRBV4-3 and TRBJ2-3, with 8 nucleotides matching TRBD2. The CDR3 has 17 residues. CDR1 and CDR2 (germline): LGHNA, YSLEER. Trimming took 0 bases from V and 1 from J; bases not matched to a gene: 6. The CDR3 bases are TGCGCCAGCAGCCAAGACCCCCCAGCGGGGGGCACAGATACGCAGTATTTT. Its translation is CASSQDPPAGGTDTQYF.

This clonotype was seen many times. This chain joins TRBV7-9 and TRBJ1-1; no clear D gene. With 1 base removed from V and 4 bases from J, the gap between germline ends came to 7 bases. The CDR3 spans 13 residues. In germline, CDR1 is SEHNR, CDR2 FQNEAQ (reference sequence). DNA of the CDR3: TGTGCCAGCAGCTTAGGAGGCGGCACTGAAGCTTTCTTT. As protein: CASSLGGGTEAFF.

The gene calls are TRBV11-2 and TRBJ2-7; 7 nucleotides line up with TRBD2. Germline V gives CDR1 SGHAT, CDR2 FQNNGV. The CDR3 length is 14 residues. The V and J ends lost 1 base and 7 bases, in that order; junction bases with no gene match: 7. DNA for the CDR3: TGTGCCAGCAGCTTAGGCCTAGCGGAGGGGGAGCAGTACGTC. Translated, it gives CASSLGLAEGEQYV.

The genes are TRBV18 and TRBJ1-1, with TRBD1 matching 9 bases. The CDR3 consists of 17 residues. Germline V gene data show CDR1 as KGHSH and CDR2 as LQKENI. The trim removed 0 bases at V and 3 bases at J, leaving 8 bases unmatched. The CDR3 region has the DNA TGTGCCAGCTCACCACCGCGGACAGGGGTCTGGGACACTGAAGCTTTCTTT. It codes for CASSPPRTGVWDTEAFF.

The chain employs TRBV15 and TRBJ2-5, with a possible D match to TRBD2 (6 bases). Germline V gene lookup returns CDR1 LNHNV and CDR2 YYDKDF (reference sequence). The germline V and J ends were trimmed by 0 bases and 5 bases, with 16 bases remaining between them. This CDR3 has 16 residues. CDR3 sequence reads: CATSRDIGGEMETQYF. Here the CDR3 DNA reads TGTGCCACCAGCAGAGATATCGGAGGGGAGATGGAGACCCAGTACTTC.

This clonotype has more than one count but fewer than ten. Here the CDR3 DNA reads TGCAGCGGAGCGGGGGGACACAGTGGCTACACCTTC. This encodes CSGAGGHSGYTF. The chain employs TRBV29-1 and TRBJ1-2, with a possible D match to TRBD1 (6 bases). V lost 7 bases to trimming and J lost 7 bases, with 16 bases between them. The CDR3 has 12 amino acids. The germline gives CDR1 SQVTM, CDR2 ANQGSEA.

This clonotype has only a few counts. The rearrangement links TRBV5-1 to TRBJ1-6; no clear D. The CDR3 has 16 amino acids. Germline lookup yields CDR1 SGHRS and CDR2 YFSETQ. Trimming cost V 2 bases and J 3 bases, with 12 bases left between them. In DNA, the CDR3 is TGCGCCAGCAGCTTATCCGGGATCCGCTATAATTCACCCCTCCACTTT. The encoded protein is CASSLSGIRYNSPLHF.

The chain joins TRBV7-9 to TRBJ2-7, with no clear D. The ends were cut back, 5 bases at V and 9 bases at J, with 14 bases in the middle. There are 12 residues in the CDR3. CDR1 is SEHNR and CDR2 is FQNEAQ in the germline V gene (reference sequence). CDR3 in DNA: TGTGCCAGCAGCCCTGGGATTGGAGTGCAGTACTTC. Translation: CASSPGIGVQYF.

This clonotype has ten or more counts. This chain joins TRBV6-2 or TRBV6-3 and TRBJ2-7; TRBD1 matches 8 bases. CDR1 and CDR2 from the germline V gene are MNHEY and SVGEGT. The V segment lost 5 bases and the J segment 5 bases; nucleotides outside the gene matches: 11. This CDR3 region has 15 residues. CDR3 sequence (DNA): TGTGCCAGCAGTCGACAGGGGCCGTTAGAGCACGAGCAGTACGTC. Translating gives CASSRQGPLEHEQYV.

This chain joins TRBV5-4 and TRBJ2-6, with 7 bases identical to TRBD1. J gave up 1 base and V 2 bases, and 9 bases lay outside the gene matches. The V gene's germline CDR1 is SGHNT and CDR2 YYREEE (reference sequence). The CDR3 contains 18 residues. CDR3 region: CASSFRQGGFSGANVLTF. In DNA form, the CDR3 reads TGTGCCAGCAGCTTCCGACAGGGTGGATTTTCTGGGGCCAACGTCCTGACTTTC. Supplemented by reference TRBV5-4 and TRBJ2-6, the full variable domain reads ETGVTQSPTHLIKTRGQQVTLRCSSQSGHNTVSWYQQALGQGPQFIFQYYREEENGRGNFPPRFSGLQFPNYSSELNVNALELDDSALYLCASSFRQGGFSGANVLTFGAGSRLTVL.

The CDR3 coding sequence is TGTGCCAGCCCTCAAGCCAGGGGAGAGACCCAGTACTTC. It is translated as CASPQARGETQYF. V and J are TRBV6-5 and TRBJ2-5; a weak D match, TRBD1 (6 bases). Germline V gene sequence: CDR1 MNHEY, CDR2 SVGAGI. V was clipped by 8 bases and J by 4 bases, with 14 bases between them. The CDR3 length is 13 residues.